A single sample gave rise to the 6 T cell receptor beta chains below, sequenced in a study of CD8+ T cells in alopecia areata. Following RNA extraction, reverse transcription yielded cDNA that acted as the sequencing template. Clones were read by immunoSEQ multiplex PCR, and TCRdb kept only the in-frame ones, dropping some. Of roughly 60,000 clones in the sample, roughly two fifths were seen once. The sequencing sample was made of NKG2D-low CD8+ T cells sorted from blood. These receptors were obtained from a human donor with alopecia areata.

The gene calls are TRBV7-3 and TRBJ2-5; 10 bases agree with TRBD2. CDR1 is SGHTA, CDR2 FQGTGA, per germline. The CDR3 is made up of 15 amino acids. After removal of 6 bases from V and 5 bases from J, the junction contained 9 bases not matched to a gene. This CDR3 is CASSLAGGSVETQYF. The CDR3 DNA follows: TGTGCCAGCAGTTTAGCGGGAGGATCAGTGGAGACCCAGTACTTC.

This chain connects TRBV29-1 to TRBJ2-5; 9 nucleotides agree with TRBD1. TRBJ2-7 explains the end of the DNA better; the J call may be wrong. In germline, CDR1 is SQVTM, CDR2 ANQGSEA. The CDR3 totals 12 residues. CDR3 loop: CSGGTGSYEQYF. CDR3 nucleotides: TGCAGCGGGGGGACAGGGAGCTACGAGCAGTACTTC.

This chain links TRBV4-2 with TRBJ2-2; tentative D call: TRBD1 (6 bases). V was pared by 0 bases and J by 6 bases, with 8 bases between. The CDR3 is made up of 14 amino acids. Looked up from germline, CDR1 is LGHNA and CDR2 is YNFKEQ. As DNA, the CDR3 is TGTGCCAGCAGCCAAGATTCAGGGGCCGGGGAGCTGTTTTTT. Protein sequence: CASSQDSGAGELFF.

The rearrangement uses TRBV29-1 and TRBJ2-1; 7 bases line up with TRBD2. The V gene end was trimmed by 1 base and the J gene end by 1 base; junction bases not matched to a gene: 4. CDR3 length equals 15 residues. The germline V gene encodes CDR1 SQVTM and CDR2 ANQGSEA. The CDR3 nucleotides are TGCAGCGTTGAAGCCAGCGGGACGTCCTACAATGAGCAGTTCTTC. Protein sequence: CSVEASGTSYNEQFF.

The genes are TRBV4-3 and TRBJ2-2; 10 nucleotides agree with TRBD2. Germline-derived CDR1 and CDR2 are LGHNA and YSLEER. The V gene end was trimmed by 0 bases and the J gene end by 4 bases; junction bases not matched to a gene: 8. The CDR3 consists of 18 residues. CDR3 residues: CASSQDLASGRFTGELFF. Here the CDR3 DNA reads TGCGCCAGCAGCCAAGATCTTGCTAGCGGGAGATTCACCGGGGAGCTGTTTTTT.

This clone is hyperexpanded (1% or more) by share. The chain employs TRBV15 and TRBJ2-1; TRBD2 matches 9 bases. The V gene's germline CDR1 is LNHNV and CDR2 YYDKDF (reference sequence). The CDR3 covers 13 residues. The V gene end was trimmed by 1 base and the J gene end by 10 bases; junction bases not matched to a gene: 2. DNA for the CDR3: TGTGCCACCAGCAGAGTAGCGGGGGAAGAGCAGTTCTTC. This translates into CATSRVAGEEQFF.